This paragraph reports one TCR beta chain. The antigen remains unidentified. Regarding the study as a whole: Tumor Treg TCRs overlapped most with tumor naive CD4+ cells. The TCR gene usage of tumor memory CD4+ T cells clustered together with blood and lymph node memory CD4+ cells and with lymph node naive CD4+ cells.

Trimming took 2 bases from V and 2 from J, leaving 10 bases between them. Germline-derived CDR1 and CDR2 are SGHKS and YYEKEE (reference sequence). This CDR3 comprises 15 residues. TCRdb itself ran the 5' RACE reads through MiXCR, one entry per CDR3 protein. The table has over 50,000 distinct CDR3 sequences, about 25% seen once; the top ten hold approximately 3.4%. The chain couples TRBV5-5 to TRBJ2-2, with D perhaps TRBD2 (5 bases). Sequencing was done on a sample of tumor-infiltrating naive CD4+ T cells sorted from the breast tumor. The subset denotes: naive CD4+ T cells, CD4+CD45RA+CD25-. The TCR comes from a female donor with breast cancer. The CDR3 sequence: CASSLRGRNTGELFF. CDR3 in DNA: TGTGCCAGCAGCTTACGAGGGCGCAACACCGGGGAGCTGTTTTTT.